These T cell receptor beta chains were read from a single sample in a study of shared clonotypes between healthy human individuals. The table came from immunoSEQ multiplex PCR; TCRdb's copy has only in-frame clones and leaves some out. The sample lists about 2.3 million clones; around 92% were seen once. Sequencing was carried out using naive CD4+ T cells from PBMCs. The receptors were sampled from a man aged 18 to 30 in good health. Some clones in this sample may be carry-over from other donors' samples. Both conserved end residues are part of each CDR3. D genes are given only for firm matches.

>NA|TRBJ1-2|TRBV5-4
CASSLGGGYTF
>NA|TRBJ2-1|TRBV5-1
CASSLRSEGNEQFF
>TRBD2|TRBJ2-1|TRBV12-5
CASGSSGLAGPSSYNEQFF
>NA|TRBJ2-5|TRBV5-1
CASSLAALPQYF
>TRBD1|TRBJ1-1|TRBV7-9
CASSWDRAANTEAFF
>NA|TRBJ1-1|TRBV12-5
CASGTVRSEAFF
>TRBD1|TRBJ2-7|TRBV28
CASSMRTGPSYEQYF
>NA|TRBJ1-2|TRBV7-9
CASSLAYFYGYTF
>NA|TRBJ1-5|TRBV28
CASSSLTRDQPQHF
>NA|TRBJ1-2|TRBV7-2
CASSLVTGGPYGYTF
>NA|TRBJ1-1|TRBV5-1
CASSFRELSTEAFF
>TRBD2|TRBJ2-1|TRBV10-3
CAISESEGGLAGGPPYNEQFF
>TRBD1|TRBJ1-2|TRBV5-4
CASSSKDRGAYGYTF
>TRBD2|TRBJ2-7|TRBV28
CASTPILLAEPYEQYF
>TRBD2|TRBJ2-3|TRBV11-2
CASSPLGGLAGAADTQYF
>TRBD2|TRBJ2-2|TRBV6-1
CASTRGTGELFF
>TRBD1|TRBJ1-4|TRBV5-1
CASSLRQGGETNEKLFF
>NA|TRBJ2-1|TRBV18
CASSPGQLNYNEQFF
>NA|TRBJ1-5|TRBV28
CASISVGGLFLNQPQHF
>TRBD2|TRBJ2-2|TRBV6-1
CASRKRELNTGELFF
>TRBD1|TRBJ2-2|TRBV14
CASSFQGERIGTGNTGELFF
>NA|TRBJ1-2|TRBV27
CARVEGRADYGYTF
>NA|TRBJ2-5|TRBV5-1
CASSRKDSQETQYF
>TRBD1|NA|TRBV29-1
CSVEDPGQGASEQYF
>NA|TRBJ2-3|TRBV11-2
CASSRGYRDTQYF
>NA|TRBJ1-1|TRBV5-5
CASSLVVGTEAFF
>NA|TRBJ2-5|TRBV7-2
CASSPRGFQETQYF
>NA|TRBJ1-2|TRBV7-6
CASSPRIQGSLYGYTF
>NA|TRBJ2-1|TRBV11-1
CASSPEIEQFF
>NA|TRBJ1-2|TRBV6-4
CASSDNGGDGYTF
>NA|TRBJ2-3|TRBV19
CASSIGLFTDTQYF
>NA|TRBJ1-4|TRBV4-2
CASSPGHNEKLFF
>NA|TRBJ2-7|TRBV5-1
CASSEQGYEQYF
>NA|TRBJ2-2|TRBV11-3
CASSLSGAVDTGELFF
>NA|TRBJ1-4|TRBV5-1
CASSSRADNEKLFF
>NA|TRBJ1-3|TRBV7-6
CASSLNSRLFSGNTIYF
>NA|TRBJ1-4|TRBV5-6
CASSLYGGTNEKLFF
>NA|TRBJ1-4|TRBV5-4
CASSLGGGITNEKLFF
>TRBD2|TRBJ2-1|TRBV28
CASSLWPAGGSNEQFF
>TRBD2|TRBJ2-5|TRBV18
CASSPGGAETQYF
>TRBD2|TRBJ2-5|TRBV10-3
CAISESGGQETQYF
>NA|TRBJ2-2|TRBV9
CASSVEPGELFF
>NA|TRBJ1-2|TRBV30
CAWSVWGSTNYGYTF
>NA|TRBJ1-4|TRBV2
CAGSVRDREKLFF
>NA|TRBJ1-1|TRBV15
CATSREGVSEAFF
>NA|TRBJ1-6|TRBV11-2
CASSLLGSRDSPLHF
>TRBD2|TRBJ2-7|TRBV9
CASSVDGGRPGYEQYF
>NA|TRBJ2-3|TRBV19
CASSTTGVTDTQYF